This T cell receptor beta chain was retrieved from a study of PD-1 blockade in classical Hodgkin lymphoma. Turning to the study itself: Nivolumab was administered to patients intravenously at 3 mg/kg every 2 weeks.

All trial patients relapsed after autologous stem cell transplantation. Trimming took off 0 bases at V and 7 bases at J, with 10 bases between the two ends. This CDR3 region has 15 residues. Germline-derived CDR1 and CDR2 are MNHEY and SMNVEV (reference sequence). Some clones are missing from TCRdb's copy, which holds only in-frame ones; the method was immunoSEQ multiplex PCR. The sample has some 41,000 clones, roughly four fifths seen once. With regard to this clone: No antigen is known for it.

Study-level points and caveats: Reports indicated that newly diagnosed patients had lower baseline TCR diversity than healthy donors did.

This TCR was sampled from a human donor with classical Hodgkin lymphoma. Sequences were derived from peripheral blood mononuclear cells (PBMCs), sampled at baseline. The chain is built from TRBV27 and TRBJ2-6; D ambiguous. CDR3 bases: TGTGCCAGCAGTTTATCTCCTCTGGTAGCCAACGTCCTGACTTTC. It is translated as CASSLSPLVANVLTF.